Listed here is a single TCR beta chain. The antigen is unknown. TCRdb keeps only in-frame clones here, not all; method: immunoSEQ multiplex PCR. The data show about 130,000 clones, roughly nine tenths seen once. Trimming took 2 bases from V and 0 from J; bases not matched to a gene: 9. The CDR3 is 17 amino acids. Germline V gene data show CDR1 as SGHRS and CDR2 as YFSETQ. The entry originates in a study of T cell responses to AZD1222 COVID-19 vaccine. General study results and limits: Spike-specific TCR depth and breadth grew after two AZD1222 doses. Baseline serology detected seropositivity in only a handful of AZD1222 recipients. Nearly half of spike-specific TCRs reportedly target variant regions that are unmutated in the B.1.351 and B.1.1.7 variants.

This specimen consisted of peripheral blood, obtained on day 0 of AZD1222 vaccination. This sequence joins TRBV5-1 and TRBJ2-3; 7 positions match TRBD2. The TCR originated in an adult in good health. CDR3 in DNA: TGCGCCAGCAGCTTTGGGGGTAGCGGGCTGAGCACAGATACGCAGTATTTT. It specifies CASSFGGSGLSTDTQYF.